The 5 T cell receptor beta chains presented below share a single source sample, sequenced in a study of cytomegalovirus exposure and HLA in healthy donors. Use of 60 Vbeta and 13 Jbeta primers characterized the PCR. The repertoire was sequenced with immunoSEQ multiplex PCR; TCRdb's copy has only in-frame clones and lacks some. Of about 180,000 clones listed, 79% are singletons. Sequences were obtained from PBMCs. Source of these receptors: a woman between 35 and 50 years old in good health and CMV-seronegative.

The table lists this clone with a few counts. The chain has TRBV6-4 and TRBJ1-1, with TRBD1 matching 7 bases. Per germline, CDR1 MRHNA and CDR2 SNTAGT. V lost 9 bases to trimming and J lost 11 bases; unmatched junction nucleotides: 9. CDR3 length: 11 amino acids. CDR3 DNA: TGTGCCAGTTACAGGGACAGAGGGGCTTTCTTT. Its protein is CASYRDRGAFF.

The J gene is TRBJ1-1, the V gene TRBV30; 7 nucleotides match TRBD1. The CDR3 extends over 12 amino acids. J was trimmed by 14 bases and V by 6 bases; bases with no gene match: 15. Per germline, CDR1 GTSNPN and CDR2 SVGIG (reference sequence). CDR3 sequence: CACLPAGQFIFF. CDR3 nucleotide sequence: TGTGCCTGCCTCCCCGCGGGACAGTTTATCTTCTTT. Drawing the rest from reference TRBV30 and TRBJ1-1, the complete variable domain is SQTIHQWPATLVQPVGSPLSLECTVEGTSNPNLYWYRQAAGRGLQLLFYSVGIGQISSEVPQNLSASRPQDRQFILSSKKLLLSDSGFYLCACLPAGQFIFFGQGTRLTVV.

V gene TRBV5-1 combines with J gene TRBJ2-1; TRBD1 matches 7 bases. Germline V gene data show CDR1 as SGHRS and CDR2 as YFSETQ. After removal of 2 bases from V and 0 bases from J, the junction contained 5 bases not matched to a gene. The CDR3 consists of 16 residues. CDR3 loop: CASSFDRAGSYNEQFF. The CDR3 bases are TGCGCCAGCAGCTTCGACAGGGCGGGCTCCTACAATGAGCAGTTCTTC.

J is TRBJ1-4 and V is TRBV7-2; tentative D call: TRBD1 (5 bases). Trimming cost V 5 bases and J 0 bases, with 22 bases left between them. The CDR3 is 19 amino acids. Germline CDR1 and CDR2: SGHTA and FQGNSA. CDR3 amino acids: CASSPRQGPLRATNEKLFF. CDR3 DNA: TGTGCCAGCAGCCCCAGGCAGGGTCCCCTTCGTGCAACTAATGAAAAACTGTTTTTT.

The rearrangement joins TRBV27 to TRBJ1-4, with D perhaps TRBD1 (6 bases). V was cut by 5 bases and J by 5 bases, with 15 bases left in between. This CDR3 has 15 residues. The germline V gene encodes CDR1 MNHEY and CDR2 SMNVEV (reference sequence). Here the CDR3 reads CASSASGVRNEKLFF. The CDR3 DNA follows: TGTGCCAGCAGTGCCTCAGGGGTTAGAAATGAAAAACTGTTTTTT.